This T cell receptor (beta chain) was identified in a study of neurological immune-mediated disorders. About the research overall: Disease course was recorded as relapsing-remitting for about 31 and secondary progressive for about 9% of the 34 multiple sclerosis patients.

There are many counts of this clonotype. Trimming left V 5 bases short and J 3 bases short, with 9 bases between. This CDR3 has 13 residues. Germline V lookup: CDR1 SGHVS, CDR2 FNYEAQ. In TCRdb, the 5' RACE reads were re-called with MiXCR into one record per CDR3 protein. The table lists 39,000 or so distinct CDR3 sequences, 2.5% of them singletons, with approximately 12% in the top ten. Sequenced input: PBMCs. The receptor was isolated from a man aged 25 to 40 with multiple sclerosis. V gene TRBV7-6 combines with J gene TRBJ2-3; TRBD2 is a possible D gene (5 bases). CDR3 coding DNA: TGTGCCAGCAGCCCGGCGGGTACAGATACGCAGTATTTT. Protein sequence: CASSPAGTDTQYF.